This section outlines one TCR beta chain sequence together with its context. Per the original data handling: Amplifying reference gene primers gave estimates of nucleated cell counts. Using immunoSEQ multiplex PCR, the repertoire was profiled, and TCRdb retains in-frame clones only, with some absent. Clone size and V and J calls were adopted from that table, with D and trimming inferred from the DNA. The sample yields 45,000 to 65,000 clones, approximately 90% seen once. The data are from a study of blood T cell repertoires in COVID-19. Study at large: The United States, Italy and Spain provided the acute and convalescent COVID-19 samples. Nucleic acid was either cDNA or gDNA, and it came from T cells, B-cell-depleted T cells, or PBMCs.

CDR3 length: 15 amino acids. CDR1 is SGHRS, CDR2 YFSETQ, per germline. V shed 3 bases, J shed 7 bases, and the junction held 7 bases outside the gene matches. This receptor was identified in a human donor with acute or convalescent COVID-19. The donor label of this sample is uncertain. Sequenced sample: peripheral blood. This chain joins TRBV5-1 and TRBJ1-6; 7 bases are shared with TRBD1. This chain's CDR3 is CASSSTTGTNSPLHF. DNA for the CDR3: TGCGCCAGCAGCTCGACGACAGGGACAAATTCACCCCTCCACTTT.